These 3 T cell receptor beta chains came from one sample sequenced in a study of blood T cell repertoires in COVID-19. Produced via immunoSEQ multiplex PCR; TCRdb's table is partial and in-frame only. The data contain around 300,000 clones, 90% of them seen just once; the ten biggest clones take up approximately 0.98%. Sequenced input: peripheral blood. Receptor source: a woman between 40 and 55 years old with COVID-19, enrolled during active disease.

The chain combines TRBV27 with TRBJ1-2; 7 positions match TRBD1. The CDR3 contains 13 residues. The V and J ends lost 5 bases and 2 bases, in that order; junction bases with no gene match: 2. From germline, CDR1 is MNHEY and CDR2 SMNVEV (reference sequence). CDR3 protein: CASSMTGNYGYTF. DNA for the CDR3: TGTGCCAGCAGTATGACAGGGAACTATGGCTACACCTTC.

The chain carries TRBV5-1 and TRBJ1-2; possible D gene TRBD1, 6 bases. Germline values: CDR1 SGHRS, CDR2 YFSETQ. The CDR3 is made up of 13 amino acids. V gave up 6 bases and J gave up 6 bases, with 15 bases separating them. CDR3 sequence reads: CASKSGGPDGYTF. CDR3 DNA: TGCGCCAGCAAGAGCGGGGGGCCGGATGGCTACACCTTC.

This chain's CDR3 is CATSGTSGGRLTDTQYF. CDR3 DNA: TGTGCCACCAGCGGGACTAGCGGGGGGAGACTCACAGATACGCAGTATTTT. V gene TRBV15 combines with J gene TRBJ2-3; the match to TRBD2 covers 15 bases. Trimming at V came to 5 bases and at J to 2 bases, leaving 5 bases not matched to a gene. The CDR3 consists of 17 residues. Germline V gives CDR1 LNHNV, CDR2 YYDKDF (reference sequence).